The present T cell receptor beta chain was sequenced within a study of T cell repertoires in cytomegalovirus infection. In the study overall: An indication of both CMV infection and matching HLA type came from public TCR beta signatures.

Whole-study results and caveats: People with CMV and the relevant HLA were identified by cumulative public TCR beta family frequency. Ex vivo, HLA-C-restricted CMV-specific TCR beta clonotypes prevailed over the rest of the response.

In the case of this clonotype: Its antigen remains unidentified. This could be a read error, since a much larger clone is one nucleotide away.

A single record per CDR3 protein comes from TCRdb applying MiXCR to the reads. Here the sample spans 200,000 or so distinct CDR3 sequences, 15% to 20% being singletons. The length of the CDR3 is 14 residues. V lost 5 bases, J lost 4 bases, and 14 bases lay in between. Germline V gene sequence: CDR1 SGHTA, CDR2 FQGNSA. The V and J genes are TRBV7-2 and TRBJ1-1; TRBD1 is a possible D gene (5 bases). The TCR sequence derives from a human donor in good health (CMV status not recorded). Some clones in this sample may be carry-over from other donors' samples. The sample comprised PBMCs. The CDR3: CASSRQGGPTEAFF. CDR3 sequence (DNA): TGTGCCAGCAGCAGGCAGGGCGGCCCCACTGAAGCTTTCTTT.